A single sample gave rise to the 24 T cell receptor beta chains below, sequenced in a study of T cells in localized non-small cell lung cancer. Profiling relied on immunoSEQ multiplex PCR, and the TCRdb table lists in-frame clones only, not all of them. The sample carries about 12,000 clones, 85% to 90% recorded once. This specimen was peripheral blood, taken before any cancer treatment. The receptors shown here come from a male donor aged 60 or over with stage III lung adenocarcinoma.

The rearrangement links TRBV6-1 to TRBJ2-5; TRBD1 is a possible D gene (6 bases). Per the germline V gene, CDR1 is MNHNS and CDR2 is SASEGT. Between the trimmed V and J ends, which lost 6 bases and 6 bases, there was a span of 8 bases. The CDR3 runs 11 residues. The CDR3 loop reads CASSQGKTQYF. The CDR3 region has the DNA TGTGCCAGCAGCCAGGGGAAGACCCAGTACTTC.

The rearrangement uses TRBV5-1 and TRBJ1-1, with D perhaps matching TRBD1 (5 bases). The germline V gene encodes CDR1 SGHRS and CDR2 YFSETQ. CDR3 length: 14 residues. V gave up 5 bases and J gave up 11 bases, with 22 bases separating them. In DNA form, the CDR3 reads TGCGCCAGCAGTCGTGGGACTGCCCAAATTGGGGCTTTCTTT. It specifies CASSRGTAQIGAFF.

The J gene is TRBJ2-1, the V gene TRBV9; a possible D gene is TRBD2 (6 bases). The CDR3 sequence is 15 residues long. Trimming left V 0 bases short and J 3 bases short, with 10 bases between. The germline V gene has CDR1 SGDLS and CDR2 YYNGEE. The CDR3 spells CASSVGWGVYNEQFF. The CDR3, as DNA: TGTGCCAGCAGCGTAGGCTGGGGGGTCTACAATGAGCAGTTCTTC.

The chain joins TRBV7-6 to TRBJ1-2, with 9 bases fitting TRBD1. CDR3 length equals 13 residues. Germline lookup yields CDR1 SGHVS and CDR2 FNYEAQ. The ends lost 2 bases at V and 8 bases at J; junction bases unmatched: 3. The CDR3 loop reads CASSLTGGQGYTF. CDR3 DNA: TGTGCCAGCAGCTTAACAGGGGGCCAGGGCTACACCTTC.

This clone is a singleton in its sample. The gene calls are TRBV6-1 and TRBJ2-4, with TRBD1 identical over 7 bases. V shed 1 base and J 2 bases; nucleotides not matched to a gene: 11. The CDR3 length is 18 residues. Germline CDR1 MNHNS, CDR2 SASEGT. DNA of the CDR3: TGTGCCAGCAGTGAAGGTTTAAGGACAGGTCCCTCCAAAAACATTCAGTACTTC. Residues: CASSEGLRTGPSKNIQYF.

V gene TRBV5-4 combines with J gene TRBJ1-1; D is perhaps TRBD1 (5 bases). CDR1 is SGHNT and CDR2 is YYREEE in the germline V gene (reference sequence). The CDR3 length is 11 residues. V was cut by 10 bases and J by 6 bases, with 13 bases left in between. The CDR3 bases are TGTGCCGTCGGGGGACCCTCTGAAGCTTTCTTT. Translation: CAVGGPSEAFF.

V gene TRBV5-1 combines with J gene TRBJ2-2; D may be TRBD1 (5 bases). This CDR3 contains 15 residues. Germline V gene lookup returns CDR1 SGHRS and CDR2 YFSETQ. Between the trimmed V and J ends, which lost 0 bases and 7 bases, there was a span of 13 bases. In DNA form, the CDR3 reads TGCGCCAGCAGCTTGGAAGGGGCTGGAGACGGGGAGCTGTTTTTT. Translation: CASSLEGAGDGELFF.

This chain joins TRBV6-5 and TRBJ2-7, with a tentative D call TRBD1 (6 bases). Germline loops: CDR1 MNHEY, CDR2 SVGAGI. The germline V and J ends were trimmed by 3 bases and 6 bases, with 15 bases remaining between them. The CDR3 extends over 14 amino acids. CDR3 region: CASSYGSATGEQYF. In nucleotides, the CDR3 is TGTGCCAGCAGTTATGGGAGCGCGACAGGCGAGCAGTACTTC.

The chain uses TRBV19 and TRBJ2-2, with 7 bases that match TRBD1. Trimming removed 7 bases from V and 4 bases from J; junction bases left unmatched: 6. The germline gives CDR1 LNHDA, CDR2 SQIVND (reference sequence). CDR3 length equals 14 residues. Here the CDR3 reads CASTQGSTTGELFF. The CDR3, as DNA: TGTGCCAGTACACAGGGGAGCACCACCGGGGAGCTGTTTTTT.

The chain links TRBV7-9 to TRBJ1-4; D unresolved. V shed 4 bases and J shed 4 bases, with 25 bases lying between them. The CDR3 has 19 residues. CDR1 is SEHNR, CDR2 FQNEAQ, per germline (reference sequence). CDR3 residues: CASSYLFKTFNLGNEKLFF. In DNA, the CDR3 is TGTGCCAGCAGCTACTTATTCAAAACGTTCAATTTAGGTAATGAAAAACTGTTTTTT.

J is TRBJ2-2 and V is TRBV15; 14 nucleotides line up with TRBD2. Germline V CDR1 and CDR2: LNHNV, YYDKDF (reference sequence). This CDR3 has 16 residues. Trimming removed 0 bases from V and 13 bases from J; junction bases left unmatched: 7. The CDR3 bases are TGTGCCACCAGCAGAGATAGGGGACTAGCGGGAGAGGGGCTGTTTTTT. Translating gives CATSRDRGLAGEGLFF.

V gene TRBV10-2 combines with J gene TRBJ1-5, with 10 positions matching TRBD1. This CDR3 region has 17 residues. V shed 5 bases and J 7 bases; nucleotides not matched to a gene: 14. Germline V gives CDR1 WSHSY, CDR2 SAAADI. CDR3 DNA sequence: TGCGCCAGCAGTAACGACGCGGGACAGGGGTCCAACCAGCCCCAGCATTTT. Its protein is CASSNDAGQGSNQPQHF.

The V call is TRBV2, the J call TRBJ1-6, with a weak D call TRBD1 (5 bases). V gave up 8 bases and J gave up 10 bases, with 18 bases separating them. The CDR3 is 14 amino acids. Germline-derived CDR1 and CDR2 are SNHLY and FYNNEI. The CDR3 DNA is TGTGCCAGCGGGGGGGTAGGAATACAGTCACCCCTCCACTTT. It yields the protein CASGGVGIQSPLHF.

About this clone: The junction differs from germline at one of its ends, possibly a read error. V and J are TRBV7-8 and TRBJ2-4; 10 positions agree with TRBD1. This CDR3 is built from 13 residues. Germline V lookup: CDR1 SGHVS, CDR2 FQNEAQ. The CDR3 region is CASSLAGGQGSFF. CDR3 nucleotides: TGTGCCAGCAGCTTAGCGGGGGGACAGGGGTCCTTCTTC. The full variable domain, with the rest looked up from reference TRBV7-8 and TRBJ2-4, is GAGVSQSPRYKVAKRGQDVALRCDPISGHVSLFWYQQALGQGPEFLTYFQNEAQLDKSGLPSDRFFAERPEGSVSTLKIQRTQQEDSAVYLCASSLAGGQGSFFGAGTRLSVL.

The rearrangement links TRBV5-1 to TRBJ2-7; D is tentatively TRBD1 or TRBD2 (7 bases each). Germline assignment: CDR1 SGHRS and CDR2 YFSETQ. The CDR3 is 17 residues long. The germline V and J ends were trimmed by 4 bases and 0 bases, with 20 bases remaining between them. The CDR3 nucleotides are TGCGCCAGCAGCCCTATTCCAGGGGGGGGTCTCTCCTACGAGCAGTACTTC. Translation: CASSPIPGGGLSYEQYF.

The chain uses TRBV5-5 and TRBJ2-7; D gene uncertain. Trimming removed 4 bases from V and 6 bases from J, with 14 bases in between. Germline values: CDR1 SGHKS, CDR2 YYEKEE (reference sequence). The CDR3 consists of 13 residues. Written as DNA, the CDR3 is TGTGCCAGCAGCCTAACCGGGTCGGGCGAGCAGTACTTC. As protein: CASSLTGSGEQYF.

V gene TRBV2 combines with J gene TRBJ1-1; D is unresolved. Germline V gene lookup returns CDR1 SNHLY and CDR2 FYNNEI. The CDR3 sequence is 13 residues long. V lost 4 bases and J 3 bases, leaving 9 bases between the germline ends. Here the CDR3 reads CASSVGVHTEAFF. The DNA for the CDR3 is TGTGCCAGCAGTGTTGGGGTTCACACTGAAGCTTTCTTT.

V and J are TRBV18 and TRBJ1-5; D gene unclear. The CDR3 contains 13 residues. V lost 2 bases and J 7 bases, leaving 9 bases between the germline ends. Germline V lookup: CDR1 KGHSH, CDR2 LQKENI. CDR3 loop: CASSPALGQPQHF. CDR3 coding DNA: TGTGCCAGCTCACCAGCATTAGGACAGCCCCAGCATTTT.

The chain has TRBV6-1 and TRBJ1-2, with D tentatively TRBD1 (5 bases). This CDR3 region has 12 residues. The V gene's germline CDR1 is MNHNS and CDR2 SASEGT. V was trimmed by 6 bases and J by 7 bases, leaving 12 bases between them. CDR3 protein: CASSQGVAGYTF. CDR3 nucleotides: TGTGCCAGCAGCCAAGGGGTCGCTGGCTACACCTTC.

This rearrangement joins TRBV5-4 to TRBJ1-1; 7 nucleotides agree with TRBD1. The CDR3 is 14 amino acids. Germline CDR1 reads SGHNT; CDR2 reads YYREEE (reference sequence). V was clipped by 4 bases and J by 2 bases; unmatched bases: 5. The CDR3 reads CASSPRDRNTEAFF. The CDR3 region has the DNA TGTGCCAGCAGCCCGAGGGACAGAAACACTGAAGCTTTCTTT.

This clone has a single count. The rearrangement uses TRBV5-6 and TRBJ2-1, with D perhaps given as TRBD1 or TRBD2 (5 bases each). Trimming took 2 bases from V and 9 from J, leaving 12 bases between them. The CDR3 is made up of 13 amino acids. Germline CDR1 and CDR2: SGHDT and YYEEEE. Here the CDR3 DNA reads TGTGCCAGCAGCTTTGGGGGTAGGCGTGAGCAGTTCTTC. This codes for CASSFGGRREQFF.

The chain links TRBV2 to TRBJ1-4, with TRBD1 matching 9 bases. Germline assignment: CDR1 SNHLY and CDR2 FYNNEI. The CDR3 is made up of 13 amino acids. The V and J ends lost 8 bases and 8 bases, in that order; junction bases with no gene match: 6. CDR3: CASWTGVGEKLFF. The DNA for the CDR3 is TGTGCCAGCTGGACAGGGGTAGGGGAAAAACTGTTTTTT.

The V gene is TRBV29-1, the J gene TRBJ2-5; either TRBD1 or TRBD2 may fit D (5 bases each). The length of the CDR3 is 13 residues. From germline, CDR1 is SQVTM and CDR2 ANQGSEA. Trimming took off 4 bases at V and 3 bases at J, with 12 bases between the two ends. CDR3 protein: CSVVWDAEETQYF. In DNA form, the CDR3 reads TGCAGCGTTGTTTGGGACGCAGAAGAGACCCAGTACTTC.

V gene TRBV7-9 combines with J gene TRBJ2-1; 11 nucleotides agree with TRBD2. The germline CDR1 and CDR2 sequences are SEHNR and FQNEAQ (reference sequence). With V trimmed by 5 bases and J by 6 bases, 6 bases remained unmatched. The CDR3 runs 15 residues. The CDR3 nucleotides are TGTGCCAGCAGCCAGACTAGCGGGACAAGCAATGAGCAGTTCTTC. Its translation: CASSQTSGTSNEQFF.